Listed below are T cell receptor beta chains from one sample, sequenced in a study of blood T cell repertoires in COVID-19. Sequencing used immunoSEQ multiplex PCR; TCRdb keeps in-frame clones, though not all of them. Here the sample spans tens of thousands of clones, more than 65% being singletons. The specimen sequenced was peripheral blood. All receptors derive from an elderly man with acute or convalescent COVID-19. Each CDR3 is given with its conserved first and last residue. Each record gives: clone size, J gene, D gene, V gene, CDR3 DNA, CDR3 protein. The D gene is left open where the match is weak. Clone size is not always given. Where it is, it says once, few, many or a class for expanded clones.

clone size: NA; J gene: TRBJ1-5; D gene: NA; V gene: TRBV7-2; CDR3 DNA: TGTGCCAGCAGCTTAGATAAGGGGTATGCGCAGCCCCAGCATTTT; CDR3 protein: CASSLDKGYAQPQHF
clone size: NA; J gene: TRBJ2-1; D gene: NA; V gene: TRBV28; CDR3 DNA: TGTGCCAGCAGTTGGGGGACTTCTTACAATGAGCAGTTCTTC; CDR3 protein: CASSWGTSYNEQFF
clone size: NA; J gene: TRBJ1-2; D gene: NA; V gene: TRBV5-6; CDR3 DNA: TGTGCCAGCAGCTTAAACAGGGAAAACACCTTC; CDR3 protein: CASSLNRENTF
clone size: NA; J gene: TRBJ2-4; D gene: TRBD1; V gene: TRBV4-2; CDR3 DNA: TGTGCCAGCAGCCAAGAGTCCGGGACAGGAGAAAACATTCAGTACTTC; CDR3 protein: CASSQESGTGENIQYF
clone size: NA; J gene: TRBJ2-7; D gene: NA; V gene: TRBV20-1; CDR3 DNA: TGCAGTGCTGAGACAGGCCCCGAGCAGTACTTC; CDR3 protein: CSAETGPEQYF
clone size: NA; J gene: TRBJ2-1; D gene: NA; V gene: TRBV30; CDR3 DNA: TGTGCCTGGAGTCGGAGCCCCCTAGAAGGTGAGCAGTTCTTC; CDR3 protein: CAWSRSPLEGEQFF
clone size: NA; J gene: TRBJ2-7; D gene: TRBD1; V gene: TRBV5-6; CDR3 DNA: TGTGCCAGCAGCTCACCGACAGGGGAGGCCTACGAGCAGTACTTC; CDR3 protein: CASSSPTGEAYEQYF
clone size: NA; J gene: TRBJ2-5; D gene: TRBD1; V gene: TRBV7-6; CDR3 DNA: TGTGCCAGCACCCGGACAGGGGTGGGGGAGACCCAGTACTTC; CDR3 protein: CASTRTGVGETQYF
clone size: NA; J gene: TRBJ2-2; D gene: TRBD1; V gene: TRBV2; CDR3 DNA: TGTGCCAGCAGTGAAGTGACAGGGATAGTAGGGGAGCTGTTTTTT; CDR3 protein: CASSEVTGIVGELFF
clone size: few; J gene: TRBJ2-5; D gene: NA; V gene: TRBV10-3; CDR3 DNA: TGTGCCATCAGTGAGCTAGAGGAGGGTACCCAGTACTTC; CDR3 protein: CAISELEEGTQYF
clone size: NA; J gene: TRBJ2-7; D gene: NA; V gene: TRBV18; CDR3 DNA: TGTGCCAGCTCGCCTCAGGGGTCCGCCTACGAGCAGTACTTC; CDR3 protein: CASSPQGSAYEQYF
clone size: NA; J gene: TRBJ2-7; D gene: TRBD1; V gene: TRBV28; CDR3 DNA: TGTGCCAGCAGTTTACGGGACAGGGACTCCTACGAGCAGTACTTC; CDR3 protein: CASSLRDRDSYEQYF
clone size: NA; J gene: TRBJ2-7; D gene: NA; V gene: TRBV4-2; CDR3 DNA: TGTGCCAGCAGCCAAGATGGTGGGCCGACGGGGGAGCAGTACTTC; CDR3 protein: CASSQDGGPTGEQYF
clone size: NA; J gene: TRBJ2-3; D gene: NA; V gene: TRBV7-9; CDR3 DNA: TGTGCCAGCAGCTTACCCCAGGGTGGTGGCACAGATACGCAGTATTTT; CDR3 protein: CASSLPQGGGTDTQYF
clone size: once; J gene: TRBJ2-1; D gene: TRBD1; V gene: TRBV5-1; CDR3 DNA: TGCGCCAGCAGCCTTCGGACAGGGAGAGGTCGGTATGAGCAGTTCTTC; CDR3 protein: CASSLRTGRGRYEQFF
clone size: NA; J gene: TRBJ2-7; D gene: NA; V gene: TRBV5-8; CDR3 DNA: TGTGCCAGCAGCTTCCAGGGGCCCTTTCTCGAGCAGTACTTC; CDR3 protein: CASSFQGPFLEQYF
clone size: NA; J gene: TRBJ2-1; D gene: TRBD2; V gene: TRBV7-9; CDR3 DNA: TGTGCCAGCAGCTCTAGCGGGAGGACGGGCAATGAGCAGTTCTTC; CDR3 protein: CASSSSGRTGNEQFF
clone size: NA; J gene: TRBJ1-1; D gene: NA; V gene: TRBV6-1; CDR3 DNA: TGTGCCAGCAGTGAAGCGGGAGAGTCCACTGAAGCTTTCTTT; CDR3 protein: CASSEAGESTEAFF
clone size: NA; J gene: TRBJ2-2; D gene: TRBD2; V gene: TRBV5-5; CDR3 DNA: TGTGCCAGCAGCCCCCGCGGTAGCGGGGCGAACACCGGGGAGCTGTTTTTT; CDR3 protein: CASSPRGSGANTGELFF
clone size: once; J gene: TRBJ2-3; D gene: NA; V gene: TRBV18; CDR3 DNA: TGTGCCAGCAAGCAAATGGGTCAGGGGAGCACAGATACGCAGTATTTT; CDR3 protein: CASKQMGQGSTDTQYF
clone size: once; J gene: TRBJ2-3; D gene: NA; V gene: TRBV5-4; CDR3 DNA: TGTGCCAGCAGCTTGGAGGCGGACTCCCGGGATACGCAGTATTTT; CDR3 protein: CASSLEADSRDTQYF
clone size: NA; J gene: TRBJ2-7; D gene: NA; V gene: TRBV19; CDR3 DNA: TGTGCCAGTAGTTCCTGGGGGGATTACGAGCAGTACTTC; CDR3 protein: CASSSWGDYEQYF
clone size: NA; J gene: TRBJ1-1; D gene: TRBD1; V gene: TRBV29-1; CDR3 DNA: TGCAGCGTTGAGGGACAGAAGAACACTGAAGCTTTCTTT; CDR3 protein: CSVEGQKNTEAFF
clone size: NA; J gene: TRBJ1-2; D gene: TRBD1; V gene: TRBV14; CDR3 DNA: TGTGCCAGCAGCCCAGGGGGGACAGGGAGCTATGGCTACACCTTC; CDR3 protein: CASSPGGTGSYGYTF
clone size: NA; J gene: TRBJ1-5; D gene: NA; V gene: TRBV30; CDR3 DNA: TGTGCCTACGGAGGGGGGGGGAACCAGCCCCAGCATTTT; CDR3 protein: CAYGGGGNQPQHF
clone size: once; J gene: TRBJ2-1; D gene: NA; V gene: TRBV5-5; CDR3 DNA: TGTGCCAGCAGCCCGCTCTATAGCTCCTACAATGAGCAGTTCTTC; CDR3 protein: CASSPLYSSYNEQFF
clone size: NA; J gene: TRBJ1-3; D gene: TRBD1; V gene: TRBV18; CDR3 DNA: TGTGCCAGCTCACCAAGGACAGGGGGCGGAAACACCATATATTTT; CDR3 protein: CASSPRTGGGNTIYF
clone size: NA; J gene: TRBJ2-7; D gene: NA; V gene: TRBV19; CDR3 DNA: TGTGCCAGTAGTATACCGACAGGAAGCTCCTACGAGCAGTACTTC; CDR3 protein: CASSIPTGSSYEQYF
clone size: NA; J gene: TRBJ2-2; D gene: TRBD2; V gene: TRBV9; CDR3 DNA: TGTGCCAGCAGCGTAGTCCCGGGAGGGAACACCGGGGAGCTGTTTTTT; CDR3 protein: CASSVVPGGNTGELFF
clone size: NA; J gene: TRBJ2-7; D gene: NA; V gene: TRBV11-2; CDR3 DNA: TGTGCCAGCAGCTTAGATGATCGGGGAGGTCGAGAGCAGTACTTC; CDR3 protein: CASSLDDRGGREQYF
clone size: NA; J gene: TRBJ2-1; D gene: TRBD2; V gene: TRBV19; CDR3 DNA: TGTGCCAGTAGTATAGCCGCGGGGGGGAGGAATGAGCAGTTCTTC; CDR3 protein: CASSIAAGGRNEQFF
clone size: NA; J gene: TRBJ1-2; D gene: NA; V gene: TRBV28; CDR3 DNA: TGTGCCAGCAGCCGGTTCGGAGGGAGTGGTGGCTACACCTTC; CDR3 protein: CASSRFGGSGGYTF
clone size: few; J gene: TRBJ1-1; D gene: NA; V gene: TRBV30; CDR3 DNA: TGTGCCTGGAGTTCCCTCAGAGGGAACACTGAAGCTTTCTTT; CDR3 protein: CAWSSLRGNTEAFF
clone size: NA; J gene: TRBJ2-1; D gene: TRBD2; V gene: TRBV9; CDR3 DNA: TGTGCCAGCAGCCGGACTAGCGGGAGTCATGAGCAGTTCTTC; CDR3 protein: CASSRTSGSHEQFF
clone size: few; J gene: TRBJ2-6; D gene: TRBD1; V gene: TRBV5-4; CDR3 DNA: TGTGCCAGCAGCCCGACAGGGCCTGGGGCCAACGTCCTGACTTTC; CDR3 protein: CASSPTGPGANVLTF
clone size: NA; J gene: TRBJ2-7; D gene: TRBD2; V gene: TRBV19; CDR3 DNA: TGTGCCAGTAGCGATTGGGGGGGGAGAGGGTCCTACGAGCAGTACTTC; CDR3 protein: CASSDWGGRGSYEQYF
clone size: NA; J gene: TRBJ2-3; D gene: TRBD2; V gene: TRBV6-5; CDR3 DNA: TGTGCCAGCAGTTACCAGACTAGCGGGGGGTTGTATTTT; CDR3 protein: CASSYQTSGGLYF
clone size: NA; J gene: TRBJ2-1; D gene: NA; V gene: TRBV24-1; CDR3 DNA: TGTGCCACCAGTGGACAGAATACCTACAATGAGCAGTTCTTC; CDR3 protein: CATSGQNTYNEQFF
clone size: once; J gene: TRBJ2-3; D gene: NA; V gene: TRBV2; CDR3 DNA: TGTGCCAGCAGGGGCAGAGGGATAGGGACAGATACGCAGTATTTT; CDR3 protein: CASRGRGIGTDTQYF
clone size: NA; J gene: TRBJ2-7; D gene: NA; V gene: TRBV28; CDR3 DNA: TGTGCCAGCAGTTCATCAGCGGACAGCTCCTACGAGCAGTACTTC; CDR3 protein: CASSSSADSSYEQYF
clone size: NA; J gene: TRBJ1-3; D gene: NA; V gene: TRBV29-1; CDR3 DNA: TGCAGCGTTGGAACTCCTCCCACCATATATTTT; CDR3 protein: CSVGTPPTIYF
clone size: NA; J gene: TRBJ2-1; D gene: TRBD2; V gene: TRBV28; CDR3 DNA: TGTGCCAGCACCACCTCACTAGCGGGAGAAGGGAGTGAGCAGTTCTTC; CDR3 protein: CASTTSLAGEGSEQFF
clone size: NA; J gene: TRBJ1-6; D gene: TRBD1; V gene: TRBV28; CDR3 DNA: TGTGCCAGCAGTCCCTATGGACAGGGGAATTCACCCCTCCACTTT; CDR3 protein: CASSPYGQGNSPLHF
clone size: few; J gene: TRBJ2-1; D gene: TRBD2; V gene: TRBV3-1/TRBV3-2; CDR3 DNA: TGTGCCAGCCGTCCGACTAGCGGGTGCAATGAGCAGTTCTTC; CDR3 protein: CASRPTSGCNEQFF
clone size: NA; J gene: TRBJ2-3; D gene: TRBD2; V gene: TRBV19; CDR3 DNA: TGTGCCAGTAGCAGGACTAGCGGGAGGACAGATACGCAGTATTTT; CDR3 protein: CASSRTSGRTDTQYF
clone size: NA; J gene: TRBJ2-7; D gene: NA; V gene: TRBV14; CDR3 DNA: TGTGCCAGCAGCCAAGCCTGGGGGGGCAGCGAGCAGTACTTC; CDR3 protein: CASSQAWGGSEQYF
clone size: NA; J gene: TRBJ2-1; D gene: TRBD2; V gene: TRBV29-1; CDR3 DNA: TGCAGCGTTGAAGGGACTAGCGCCATCGGTGAGCAGTTCTTC; CDR3 protein: CSVEGTSAIGEQFF
clone size: NA; J gene: TRBJ2-1; D gene: TRBD2; V gene: TRBV15; CDR3 DNA: TGTGCCACCAGCAAGCGGACTAGCATATACAATGAGCAGTTCTTC; CDR3 protein: CATSKRTSIYNEQFF
clone size: NA; J gene: TRBJ1-1; D gene: NA; V gene: TRBV2; CDR3 DNA: TGTGCCAGCAACAGGGAAGCTTTCTTT; CDR3 protein: CASNREAFF
clone size: NA; J gene: TRBJ2-2; D gene: NA; V gene: TRBV16; CDR3 DNA: TGTGCCAGCAGCCAATCGGACAGTTTGAACACCGGGGAGCTGTTTTTT; CDR3 protein: CASSQSDSLNTGELFF
clone size: NA; J gene: TRBJ2-7; D gene: TRBD1; V gene: TRBV18; CDR3 DNA: TGTGCCAGCTCACCAATACAGGGGTACGAGCAGTACTTC; CDR3 protein: CASSPIQGYEQYF
clone size: NA; J gene: TRBJ2-7; D gene: NA; V gene: TRBV6-5; CDR3 DNA: TGTGCCAGCAGCTCAGGGTGGACAGCTACCTACGAGCAGTACTTC; CDR3 protein: CASSSGWTATYEQYF
clone size: NA; J gene: TRBJ2-5; D gene: TRBD2; V gene: TRBV4-1; CDR3 DNA: TGCGCCAGCAGCCCCCGAGCGGGAGGGCCGGGAGAGACCCAGTACTTC; CDR3 protein: CASSPRAGGPGETQYF
clone size: NA; J gene: TRBJ1-4; D gene: TRBD1; V gene: TRBV3-1/TRBV3-2; CDR3 DNA: TGTGCCAGCAGCTCTCCGGGACAGGGGAGGGGGAATGAAAAACTGTTTTTT; CDR3 protein: CASSSPGQGRGNEKLFF
clone size: NA; J gene: TRBJ2-7; D gene: NA; V gene: TRBV28; CDR3 DNA: TGTGCCAGCAGGACTCAAACGGGAGAGCAGTACTTC; CDR3 protein: CASRTQTGEQYF
clone size: NA; J gene: TRBJ2-7; D gene: TRBD1; V gene: TRBV28; CDR3 DNA: TGTGCCAGCAGTTTATGGGGGGTTACAGGGGATTCCAACGAGCAGTACTTC; CDR3 protein: CASSLWGVTGDSNEQYF
clone size: NA; J gene: TRBJ1-5; D gene: NA; V gene: TRBV10-3; CDR3 DNA: TGTGCCATCAGTGGGCAGGGCAATCAGCCCCAGCATTTT; CDR3 protein: CAISGQGNQPQHF